Below, 14 T cell receptor beta chains from the same sample are listed, as sequenced in a study of low-dose radiotherapy and immunotherapy resistance in tumors. Time point here: after trial treatment. Treatment given: LDRT plus nivolumab, ipilimumab, low-dose cyclophosphamide and aspirin (RACIN trial). Alpha- and beta-chain coverage of first-strand cDNA came from TRAV- and TRBV-specific primers. PCR amplification of the TCRs was performed with Phusion for approximately 20 PCR cycles, and it relied on a constant-region primer together with a V-primer adapter. MiXCR, run by TCRdb on the reads, gives a single entry per CDR3 protein. This sample has 50,000 or so distinct CDR3 sequences; 23% occur once, and the top ten carry 5.5% to 8.5%. The sequenced sample was PBMCs, obtained after low-dose radiotherapy plus immunotherapy. These receptor sequences come from a male donor with prostate cancer.

This clonotype was observed many times. V is TRBV28 and J is TRBJ2-1; perhaps TRBD1 as D (6 bases). Germline CDR1 is MDHEN and CDR2 is SYDVKM. This CDR3 contains 13 residues. V lost 8 bases and J lost 4, with 12 bases in between. For the CDR3, the DNA is TGTGCCAGCGATCAGGGGCATTACAATGAGCAGTTCTTC. Translated: CASDQGHYNEQFF.

In its sample, this clonotype was seen many times. The chain couples TRBV28 to TRBJ2-2, with 8 bases lining up with TRBD1. Trimming at V came to 10 bases and at J to 7 bases, leaving 14 bases not matched to a gene. The germline CDR1 and CDR2 sequences are MDHEN and SYDVKM. The CDR3 totals 15 residues. This chain's CDR3 is CATRSDRVRVGELFF. CDR3 nucleotides: TGTGCCACCAGGTCGGACAGGGTTCGGGTCGGGGAGCTGTTTTTT.

The table lists this clonotype with many counts. The chain links TRBV19 to TRBJ2-2; 7 bases map to TRBD1. The CDR3 covers 14 residues. Trimming at V came to 11 bases and at J to 4 bases, leaving 10 bases not matched to a gene. From germline, CDR1 is LNHDA and CDR2 SQIVND (reference sequence). CDR3 amino acids: CAGRDSGITGELFF. Here the CDR3 DNA reads TGTGCCGGCCGGGACAGCGGAATCACCGGGGAGCTGTTTTTT.

This clonotype was counted many times. The genes are TRBV2 and TRBJ2-5; TRBD2 is a possible D gene (5 bases). Germline lookup yields CDR1 SNHLY and CDR2 FYNNEI. The V end lost 2 bases, the J end lost 5 bases, and 21 bases lay between the germline ends. The CDR3 has 17 residues. The CDR3 reads CASSEILSVRGMETQYF. DNA for the CDR3: TGTGCCAGCAGTGAAATCCTTTCCGTTCGGGGTATGGAGACCCAGTACTTC.

This clonotype was counted ten times or more. The V gene is TRBV20-1, the J gene TRBJ1-6; 9 bases fit TRBD1. Trimming removed 5 bases from V and 9 bases from J; junction bases left unmatched: 5. Germline values: CDR1 DFQATT, CDR2 SNEGSKA (reference sequence). This CDR3 has 13 residues. For the CDR3, the DNA is TGCAGTGCTGGGGACAGGGCCACTTCACCCCTCCACTTT. Translated: CSAGDRATSPLHF.

Remarks on this clonotype: A far larger clone differs by one base, so this is likely a read error. The J gene is TRBJ1-5, the V gene TRBV6-5; D remains ambiguous. Trimming shortened V by 7 bases and J by 7 bases, and 11 bases separated the two germline ends. Per the germline V gene, CDR1 is MNHEY and CDR2 is SVGAGI. The CDR3 length is 12 residues. CDR3 region: CASTPPGQPQHF. The CDR3 DNA reads TGTGCCAGCACACCACCGGGGCAGCCCCAGCATTTT.

This clonotype was seen ten or more times. Mismatch with germline at one junction end may stem from a read error. This chain connects TRBV6-2 or TRBV6-3 to TRBJ2-7, with D unresolved. CDR3 length: 11 amino acids. CDR1 and CDR2 from the germline V gene are MNHEY and SVGEGT. The chain's CDR3 is CASSYSHEQYF. The CDR3 region has the DNA TGTGCCAGCAGTTACTCCCACGAGCAGTACTTC.

This clonotype was detected ten times or more. CDR3 nucleotides: TGTGCCAGCAGCTTGTACACTAGCGGGGGGGCTTGGGGCAAAAACATTCAGTACTTC. Protein sequence: CASSLYTSGGAWGKNIQYF. The rearrangement links TRBV5-6 to TRBJ2-4, with TRBD2 identical over 13 bases. The CDR3 loop spans 19 amino acids. J gave up 3 bases and V 1 base, and 10 bases lay outside the gene matches. Germline CDR1 SGHDT, CDR2 YYEEEE.

This clonotype was counted ten times or more. The rearrangement joins TRBV5-1 to TRBJ1-1; perhaps TRBD1 as D (6 bases). Looked up from germline, CDR1 is SGHRS and CDR2 is YFSETQ. This CDR3 spans 12 amino acids. V lost 3 bases to trimming and J lost 11 bases, with 14 bases between them. The CDR3 coding sequence is TGCGCCAGCAGCTCCACAGGGAGTGGGGCTTTCTTT. Its translation is CASSSTGSGAFF.

V and J are TRBV7-9 and TRBJ1-3; 7 bases line up with TRBD1. J was trimmed by 3 bases and V by 8 bases; bases with no gene match: 13. There are 16 residues in the CDR3. Germline V CDR1 and CDR2: SEHNR, FQNEAQ (reference sequence). Here the CDR3 DNA reads TGTGCCAGCGGGGGGACAGAGACGGCTTTTGGAAACACCATATATTTT. Its protein is CASGGTETAFGNTIYF.

This clonotype was observed at least ten times. This rearrangement joins TRBV7-9 to TRBJ2-5; TRBD2 agrees at 9 bases. The CDR3 extends over 17 amino acids. CDR1 and CDR2 (germline): SEHNR, FQNEAQ (reference sequence). J was trimmed by 5 bases and V by 1 base; bases with no gene match: 11. CDR3 in DNA: TGTGCCAGCAGCTTAGTAAGGGGTGCGGGGGGGCAGGAGACCCAGTACTTC. It codes for CASSLVRGAGGQETQYF.

J is TRBJ2-3 and V is TRBV20-1; no reliable D call. The CDR3 is made up of 14 amino acids. The germline CDR1 and CDR2 sequences are DFQATT and SNEGSKA (reference sequence). Trimming stripped 3 bases from V and 1 base from J, with 11 bases between. The CDR3 bases are TGCAGTGCTAGGGATGTGCTGGGCACAGATACGCAGTATTTT. Translated, it gives CSARDVLGTDTQYF.

This chain joins TRBV5-6 and TRBJ2-1, with D possibly matching TRBD1 (5 bases). The CDR3 consists of 14 residues. Trimming pared 2 bases from V and 8 bases from J, leaving 14 bases between. Germline assignment: CDR1 SGHDT and CDR2 YYEEEE. CDR3 residues: CASSFKDNTYEQFF. The CDR3 coding sequence is TGTGCCAGCAGCTTTAAGGACAACACCTATGAGCAGTTCTTC.

This clonotype was seen repeatedly, ten times or more. CDR3 sequence (DNA): TGCAGCGGATTGGGTAGGGATGGTGGCTACACCTTC. Translation gives CSGLGRDGGYTF. The genes are TRBV29-1 and TRBJ1-2; D unresolved. The CDR3 has 12 amino acids. Looked up from germline, CDR1 is SQVTM and CDR2 is ANQGSEA. Trimming took off 7 bases at V and 7 bases at J, with 16 bases between the two ends.